This TCR beta chain comes out of a study of monozygotic twins with inflammatory bowel disease. Whole-study results and caveats: The data did not back a single strong IBD-associated clonotype or signal.

A word on this clonotype: As yet, its antigen is unknown.

From the 5' RACE reads, TCRdb lists one entry per CDR3 protein and no DNA. Recorded for this sample: about 110,000 distinct CDR3 sequences. Germline assignment: CDR1 MDHEN and CDR2 SYDVKM. The CDR3 is made up of 16 amino acids. The receptor was isolated from a human donor with ulcerative colitis or Crohn's disease, or a healthy co-twin of an affected twin (not recorded which). V is TRBV28 and J is TRBJ2-2; TCRdb's D call of TRBD1 is untestable without DNA. The specimen sequenced was blood. CDR3 residues: CASSDKTGGHTGELFF.